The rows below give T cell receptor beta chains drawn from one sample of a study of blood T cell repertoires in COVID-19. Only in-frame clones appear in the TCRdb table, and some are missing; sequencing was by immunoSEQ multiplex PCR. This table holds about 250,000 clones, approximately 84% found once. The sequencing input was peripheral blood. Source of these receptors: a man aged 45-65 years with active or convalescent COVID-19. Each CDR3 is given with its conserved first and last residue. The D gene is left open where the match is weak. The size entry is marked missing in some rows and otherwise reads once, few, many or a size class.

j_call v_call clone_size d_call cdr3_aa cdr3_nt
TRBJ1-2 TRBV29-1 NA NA CSVQGGYTF TGCAGCGTTCAGGGTGGCTACACCTTC
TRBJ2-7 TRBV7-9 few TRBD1 CASSADRGRPYEQYF TGTGCCAGCAGCGCGGACAGGGGAAGACCCTACGAGCAGTACTTC
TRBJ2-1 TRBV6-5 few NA CASSYTHSEYNEQFF TGTGCCAGCAGTTACACCCACTCCGAGTACAATGAGCAGTTCTTC
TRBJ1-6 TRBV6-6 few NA CASSYSDTVSPLHF TGTGCCAGCAGTTACTCCGACACCGTTTCACCCCTCCACTTT
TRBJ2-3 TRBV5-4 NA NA CASSFQGTDTQYF TGTGCCAGCAGCTTTCAGGGGACAGATACGCAGTATTTT
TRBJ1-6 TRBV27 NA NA CASRIGQWGNSPLHF TGTGCCAGCAGGATCGGACAGTGGGGGAATTCACCCCTCCACTTT
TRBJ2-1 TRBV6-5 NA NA CASRQPGTPHNEQFF TGTGCCAGCAGGCAACCCGGGACTCCGCACAATGAGCAGTTCTTC
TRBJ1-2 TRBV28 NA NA CASSSGLSGYGYTF TGTGCCAGCAGCTCGGGACTATCTGGCTATGGCTACACCTTC
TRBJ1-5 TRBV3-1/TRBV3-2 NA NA CASSQGTGQPQHF TGTGCCAGCAGCCAAGGTACAGGTCAGCCCCAGCATTTT
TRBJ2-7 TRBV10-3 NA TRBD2 CAISESTSGAGEQYF TGTGCCATCAGTGAGTCAACTAGCGGGGCGGGGGAGCAGTACTTC
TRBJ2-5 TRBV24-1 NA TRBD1 CATSGGGQGEETQYF TGTGCCACCAGTGGGGGAGGACAGGGGGAAGAGACCCAGTACTTC
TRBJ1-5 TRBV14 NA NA CASSRDINQPQHF TGTGCCAGCAGCCGGGACATCAATCAGCCCCAGCATTTT
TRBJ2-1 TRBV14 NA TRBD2 CASSQLTGGNNEQFF TGTGCCAGCAGCCAATTGACGGGGGGGAACAATGAGCAGTTCTTC
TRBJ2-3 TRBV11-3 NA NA CASSLDSDTQYF TGTGCCAGCAGCTTAGATTCGGATACGCAGTATTTT
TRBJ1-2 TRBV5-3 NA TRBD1 CARSCAGTDSNYGYTF TGTGCCAGAAGCTGCGCGGGGACAGACTCTAACTATGGCTACACCTTC
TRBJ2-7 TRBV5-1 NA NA CASRLGGPNEQYF TGCGCCAGCAGGTTGGGTGGGCCCAACGAGCAGTACTTC
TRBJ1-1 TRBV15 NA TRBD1 CATSRKTGLGTEAFF TGTGCCACCAGCAGGAAGACAGGGTTGGGAACTGAAGCTTTCTTT
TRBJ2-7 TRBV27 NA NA CASSFEAGASSYEQYF TGTGCCAGCAGTTTTGAGGCGGGGGCTAGTTCCTACGAGCAGTACTTC
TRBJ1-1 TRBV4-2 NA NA CASSQDGQGSTEAFF TGTGCCAGCAGCCAAGATGGCCAGGGGAGCACTGAAGCTTTCTTT
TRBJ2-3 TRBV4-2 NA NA CASSQDVQDTQYF TGTGCCAGCAGCCAAGATGTTCAAGATACGCAGTATTTT
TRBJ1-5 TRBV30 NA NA CAWSIGSNQPQHF TGTGCCTGGAGTATCGGGAGTAATCAGCCCCAGCATTTT
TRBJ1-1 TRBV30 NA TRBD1 CAWRGGAAEAFF TGTGCCTGGAGAGGGGGCGCCGCTGAAGCTTTCTTT
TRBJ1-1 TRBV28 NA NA CASISGGTEAFF TGTGCCAGCATTAGCGGCGGCACTGAAGCTTTCTTT
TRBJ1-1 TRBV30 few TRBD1 CAWSRTGGGMNTEAFF TGTGCCTGGAGTCGGACAGGGGGCGGGATGAACACTGAAGCTTTCTTT
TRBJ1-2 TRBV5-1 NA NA CASSLLSPNYGYTF TGCGCCAGCAGCTTGCTCAGTCCTAACTATGGCTACACCTTC
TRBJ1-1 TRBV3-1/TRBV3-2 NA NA CASSLSPENTEAFF TGTGCCAGCAGCCTTTCACCAGAGAACACTGAAGCTTTCTTT
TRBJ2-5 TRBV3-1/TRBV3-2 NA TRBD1 CASSQPPGGLREETQYF TGTGCCAGCAGCCAACCCCCAGGGGGCCTGCGAGAAGAGACCCAGTACTTC
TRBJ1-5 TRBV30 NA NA CAWSGQISNQPQHF TGTGCCTGGAGTGGGCAGATTAGCAATCAGCCCCAGCATTTT
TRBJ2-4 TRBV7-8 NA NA CASSERGFGLSGSF TGTGCCAGCAGCGAGAGAGGATTTGGGTTATCCGGCAGCTTC
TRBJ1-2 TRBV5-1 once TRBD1 CASSGGQGASGYTF TGCGCCAGCAGCGGGGGACAGGGGGCGTCCGGCTACACCTTC
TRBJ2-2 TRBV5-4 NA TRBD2 CASSLWTSGITGELFF TGTGCCAGCAGCCTATGGACTAGCGGGATAACCGGGGAGCTGTTTTTT
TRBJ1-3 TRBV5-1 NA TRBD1 CASSNSGTGPGNTIYF TGCGCCAGCAGCAATTCGGGGACAGGGCCAGGGAACACCATATATTTT
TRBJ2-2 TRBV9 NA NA CASSRGGPATGELFF TGTGCCAGCAGCAGGGGGGGGCCTGCCACCGGGGAGCTGTTTTTT
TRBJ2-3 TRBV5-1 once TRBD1 CASSRDRSTDTQYF TGCGCCAGCAGCAGGGACAGGAGCACAGATACGCAGTATTTT
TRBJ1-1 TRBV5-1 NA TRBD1 CASSWGQGLNTEAFF TGCGCCAGCAGCTGGGGACAGGGGTTGAACACTGAAGCTTTCTTT
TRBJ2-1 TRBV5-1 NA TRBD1 CASSHARTGTGAANEQFF TGCGCCAGCAGTCATGCACGTACCGGGACAGGGGCTGCAAATGAGCAGTTCTTC
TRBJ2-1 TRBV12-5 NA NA CASGFRYEQFF TGTGCTAGTGGTTTCAGGTATGAGCAGTTCTTC
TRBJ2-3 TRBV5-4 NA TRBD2 CATRQLAGELSTDTQYF TGTGCCACCAGGCAGCTAGCGGGGGAGCTTAGCACAGATACGCAGTATTTT
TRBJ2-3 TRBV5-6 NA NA CASSLEPDTQYF TGTGCCAGCAGCTTGGAGCCAGATACGCAGTATTTT
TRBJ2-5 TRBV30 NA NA CAWSVQGWETQYF TGTGCCTGGAGTGTACAGGGATGGGAGACCCAGTACTTC